The present T cell receptor beta chain was sequenced within a study of blood T cell repertoires in COVID-19. For the study at large: In each case, the material was cDNA or gDNA derived from T cells, B-cell-depleted T cells, or PBMCs.

Germline V gene lookup returns CDR1 LNHNV and CDR2 YYDKDF (reference sequence). V lost 2 bases and J lost 3, with 14 bases in between. The CDR3 has 16 residues. Residents of 24 US areas, aged about 18 to 95 years, made up the participants. TCRdb keeps only in-frame clones here, not all; method: immunoSEQ multiplex PCR. The sample yields almost 250,000 clones, around 89% seen once. The chain joins TRBV15 to TRBJ2-1, with a weak D call TRBD2 (6 bases). This TCR derives from a woman in her 30s who had recovered from COVID-19. The sequenced sample consisted of PBMCs or T cells enriched from blood (not recorded which). CDR3 DNA sequence: TGTGCCACCAGCAGACTAGCGAACGGATACTACAATGAGCAGTTCTTC. Its translation: CATSRLANGYYNEQFF.